The rows below give T cell receptor beta chains drawn from one sample of a study of T-cell reconstitution after alpha-beta-depleted transplantation in children. TCRdb ran MiXCR on the PCR reads and lists one entry per CDR3 protein. The repertoire consists of roughly 500,000 distinct CDR3 sequences, with under 12% occurring once and the leading ten covering around 2%. Here the sequenced sample was PBMCs, taken before TCRalphabeta/CD19-depleted stem cell transplant. Receptors originate from a child aged 2 to 15 with inherited bone marrow failure, due to receive a stem cell transplant. Both conserved end residues are part of each CDR3. The order of the fields is V gene, J gene, clone size, D gene, CDR3 length, CDR3 DNA, CDR3 protein. The D gene is left open where the match is weak. Clone size is shown for a subset of rows, as once, few, many or a class of expanded clone.

>TRBV20-1|TRBJ2-7|many|.|13
TGCAGTGCCCATGGACCCAGCTCCTACGAGCAGTACTTC
CSAHGPSSYEQYF
>TRBV4-3|TRBJ2-2|many|.|13
TGCGCCAGCAGCCAAGTTGTTTCCGGGGAGCTGTTTTTT
CASSQVVSGELFF
>TRBV5-1|TRBJ1-5|many|.|10
TGCGCCAGCATTAACCGGCCCCAGCATTTT
CASINRPQHF
>TRBV20-1|TRBJ1-5|.|.|13
TGCAGTGCTAAAGGACCCGGCAATCAGCCCCAGCATTTT
CSAKGPGNQPQHF
>TRBV12-3/TRBV12-4|TRBJ1-6|many|.|15
TGTGCCAGCAGTTTTTGGGGGAACGAAAATTCACCCCTCCACTTT
CASSFWGNENSPLHF
>TRBV7-9|TRBJ2-7|many|.|14
TGTGCCAGCAGCTTAGCGAACCGAGGCTACGAGCAGTACTTC
CASSLANRGYEQYF
>TRBV12-3/TRBV12-4|TRBJ2-3|many|TRBD2|13
TGTGCCAGCAGTTTAGAAGCGGGAGGGCCCCAGTATTTT
CASSLEAGGPQYF
>TRBV7-9|TRBJ2-1|many|.|13
TGTGCCAGCAGCTTAGTATTATTAGCCGAGCAGTTCTTC
CASSLVLLAEQFF
>TRBV20-1|TRBJ1-5|few|.|16
TGCAGTGCTAGAGAGCCCCCCGGCTATAGCAATCAGCCCCAGCATTTT
CSAREPPGYSNQPQHF
>TRBV2|TRBJ2-3|few|TRBD2|17
TGTGCCAGCAGTGATCCCCCCGTGGGGCTAGCGGGAGATACGCAGTATTTT
CASSDPPVGLAGDTQYF
>TRBV29-1|TRBJ1-3|many|.|16
TGCAGCGTTAGGGTGGGTTTCGCCTTCTCTGGAAACACCATATATTTT
CSVRVGFAFSGNTIYF
>TRBV4-1|TRBJ2-1|.|.|15
TGCGCCAGCAGCCAAGATCCAGGGCCGCCCAATGAGCAGTTCTTC
CASSQDPGPPNEQFF
>TRBV2|TRBJ2-2|many|.|14
TGTGCCAGCAGTGACGGGCATAACACCGGGGAGCTGTTTTTT
CASSDGHNTGELFF
>TRBV7-2|TRBJ2-3|many|.|15
TGTGCCAGCAGCTTATCTGACGGGAGTGGAGATACGCAGTATTTT
CASSLSDGSGDTQYF
>TRBV5-4|TRBJ2-1|.|TRBD2|16
TGTGCCAGCAGACTCCCCGGGACTAGCGGTTACAATGAGCAGTTCTTC
CASRLPGTSGYNEQFF
>TRBV18|TRBJ2-1|many|TRBD2|15
TGTGCCAGCTCGCGACTAGCGGGAGGCGGCAATGAGCAGTTCTTC
CASSRLAGGGNEQFF
>TRBV15|TRBJ2-3|many|.|16
TGTGCCACCAGCAGAGATGTGGGCAGCAACGCAGATACGCAGTATTTT
CATSRDVGSNADTQYF
>TRBV7-6|TRBJ2-1|many|.|15
TGTGCCAGCAGCTTCGAGGGACTGCCGGTGGATGAGCAGTTCTTC
CASSFEGLPVDEQFF
>TRBV4-3|TRBJ2-3|few|.|17
TGCGCCAGCAGCCAAGAGGGACACCCCCTAGGCACAGATACGCAGTATTTT
CASSQEGHPLGTDTQYF
>TRBV6-5|TRBJ1-5|.|.|17
TGTGCCAGCAGTTCTGACAGGCCAGGGGATAGCAATCAGCCCCAGCATTTT
CASSSDRPGDSNQPQHF
>TRBV7-9|TRBJ2-7|.|.|12
TGTGCCAGCAGCTTCGCGGTGTACGAGCAGTACTTC
CASSFAVYEQYF
>TRBV29-1|TRBJ2-2|many|.|15
TGCAGCGTTGAACCCAGGGTGGGGAACACCGGGGAGCTGTTTTTT
CSVEPRVGNTGELFF
>TRBV6-2/TRBV6-3|TRBJ2-7|.|.|17
TGTGCCAGCAGACCCTCCTTACTAGCCGGAGGGACCTACGAGCAGTACTTC
CASRPSLLAGGTYEQYF
>TRBV12-3/TRBV12-4|TRBJ2-2|many|.|14
TGTGCCAGCAATCCGGGGACATCGGAGGGGGAGCTGTTTTTT
CASNPGTSEGELFF
>TRBV12-3/TRBV12-4|TRBJ2-7|many|TRBD2|18
TGTGCCAGCAGTTCCGGGACTAGCGGGATTGGGCCAACCTACGAGCAGTACTTC
CASSSGTSGIGPTYEQYF
>TRBV12-3/TRBV12-4|TRBJ2-7|.|.|16
TGTGCCAGCAGTCTCCAGTTTTCTAGCCGCTCCTACGAGCAGTACTTC
CASSLQFSSRSYEQYF
>TRBV5-1|TRBJ2-5|many|.|14
TGCGCCAGCAGCTTGGGCCAGGTCGGAGAGACCCAGTACTTC
CASSLGQVGETQYF
>TRBV27|TRBJ2-3|few|TRBD2|17
TGTGCCAGCAGTTTATACGGACTAGCGGGCAACACAGATACGCACTATTTT
CASSLYGLAGNTDTHYF
>TRBV20-1|TRBJ2-7|many|TRBD1|12
TGCAGTGCGGAGACAGGGATCTACGAGCAGTACTTC
CSAETGIYEQYF
>TRBV5-1|TRBJ2-7|many|.|15
TGCGCCAGCAGCTTTTCCCCGGGACTTTCCTACGAGCAGTACTTC
CASSFSPGLSYEQYF
>TRBV5-5|TRBJ2-1|many|.|17
TGTGCCAGCAGCTTGGGCGACTTTCGTAGCTCCTACAATGAGCAGTTCTTC
CASSLGDFRSSYNEQFF
>TRBV12-3/TRBV12-4|TRBJ1-1|many|.|11
TGTGCCAGCAGAGCGGGGGCTGAAGCTTTCTTT
CASRAGAEAFF
>TRBV28|TRBJ1-1|many|.|13
TGTGCCAGTACGTGGGGGGGGAACACTGAAGCTTTCTTT
CASTWGGNTEAFF
>TRBV30|TRBJ2-7|many|.|13
TGTGCCTGGAGTGTAAGCTGGGATGGAGAGCAGTACTTC
CAWSVSWDGEQYF
>TRBV20-1|TRBJ2-4|.|TRBD1|15
TGCAGTGCTAGACCAACAGGGGCTGTCAAAAACATTCAGTACTTC
CSARPTGAVKNIQYF
>TRBV12-3/TRBV12-4|TRBJ2-2|many|TRBD2|16
TGTGCCAGCAGCTCCGGACTAGTGCTGAACACCGGGGAGCTGTTTTTT
CASSSGLVLNTGELFF
>TRBV18|TRBJ1-2|many|.|14
TGTGCCAGCTCACCACTCGAACGCTCCTATGGCTACACCTTC
CASSPLERSYGYTF
>TRBV7-9|TRBJ2-1|many|TRBD2|18
TGTGCCAGCACCCTGGGAGCTAGCGGGGGTAGCTCCTACAATGAGCAGTTCTTC
CASTLGASGGSSYNEQFF
>TRBV12-3/TRBV12-4|TRBJ2-7|few|TRBD1|15
TGTGCCAGCAGCCCGTCCGGGACAGGGGTCTACGAGCAGTACTTC
CASSPSGTGVYEQYF
>TRBV5-1|TRBJ2-3|.|TRBD1|14
TGCGCCAGCAGCCCGGGACAGGACACAGATACGCAGTATTTT
CASSPGQDTDTQYF